This TCR beta chain is from a study of OX40 agonist ivuxolimab in advanced cancers. Study background: Dose-escalation patients were diagnosed with hepatocellular carcinoma, melanoma, renal cell cancer or head and neck cancer. Among those enrolled, mean age was 60 years (range about 23 to 79) and over 70% were male.

Regarding the study as a whole: Individuals who were partial responders at 0.1-3.0 mg/kg had clonal expansion that ranked among the lowest.

Remarks on this clone: Its cognate antigen is unknown.

Germline V CDR1 and CDR2: ENHRY, SYGVKD. Trimming cost V 4 bases and J 3 bases; bases outside gene matches: 8. The length of the CDR3 is 16 residues. The data were produced by immunoSEQ multiplex PCR, yet TCRdb's version contains in-frame clones alone and is incomplete. Of some 59,000 clones listed, about 79% are singletons. The chain carries TRBV10-3 and TRBJ2-1, with 8 bases lining up with TRBD2. The starting material was CD4+ or CD8+ T cells sorted from blood, obtained in a trial of the OX40 agonist ivuxolimab. The clonotype originates from an adult with an advanced solid tumor such as melanoma, head and neck, liver or kidney cancer. CDR3 sequence: CAISGSSGGRYNEQFF. In nucleotides, the CDR3 is TGTGCCATCAGTGGATCCAGCGGGGGCCGCTACAATGAGCAGTTCTTC.